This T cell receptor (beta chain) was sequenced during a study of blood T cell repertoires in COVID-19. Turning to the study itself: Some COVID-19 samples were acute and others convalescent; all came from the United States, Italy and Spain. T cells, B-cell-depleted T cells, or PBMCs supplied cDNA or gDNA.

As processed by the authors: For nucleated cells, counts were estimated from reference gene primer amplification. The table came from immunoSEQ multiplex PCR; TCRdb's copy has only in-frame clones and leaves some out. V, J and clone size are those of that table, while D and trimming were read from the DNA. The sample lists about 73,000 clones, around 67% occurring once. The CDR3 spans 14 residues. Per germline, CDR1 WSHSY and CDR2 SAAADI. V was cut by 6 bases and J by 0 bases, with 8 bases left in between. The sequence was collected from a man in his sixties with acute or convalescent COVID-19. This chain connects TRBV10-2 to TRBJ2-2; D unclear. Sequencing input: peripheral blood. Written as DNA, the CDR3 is TGCGCCAGCAGGGAGAACTCGAACACCGGGGAGCTGTTTTTT. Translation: CASRENSNTGELFF.